Reported below is one T cell receptor (beta chain). The sample comes from a study of T cell clones after liver transplantation. Background on the study: Timepoints were pre-transplant, pre-withdrawal, and after withdrawal was completed or failed.

V was shortened by 4 bases and J by 0 bases, with 10 bases between the two germline ends. The CDR3 consists of 15 residues. CDR1 is SGHRS and CDR2 is YFSETQ in the germline V gene. The assay was immunoSEQ multiplex PCR, and TCRdb's table has in-frame clones only and misses some. The sample yields about 74,000 clones, 80% seen once. This sequence originates from a human donor who received a liver transplant. The J gene is TRBJ1-4, the V gene TRBV5-1; D is undetermined. Here the sequenced sample was CD4+ T cells from blood, taken before liver transplant. Here the CDR3 reads CASSLSGATNEKLFF. CDR3 bases: TGCGCCAGCAGCCTATCAGGTGCAACTAATGAAAAACTGTTTTTT.